The next 27 T cell receptor beta chains were all read from a single sample in a study of regulatory T cells in long-lasting Graves disease. The sample's time point: newly diagnosed GD, antithyroid drugs for less than 3 months. Extracted PBMC RNA gave rise to the TCR library. With iRepertoire HTBI primers and Arm-PCR of CDR3 regions, TCR beta libraries were built. TCRdb reprocessed the multiplex PCR reads with MiXCR, giving one entry per CDR3 protein. The sample lists 200,000 to 250,000 distinct CDR3 sequences, about 17% occurring once. This material consisted of peripheral blood mononuclear cells (PBMCs), taken at new diagnosis, from a patient treated with antithyroid drugs. The source of these receptors is a female donor with Graves disease.

This clonotype showed up many times. V usage is TRBV30 and J usage is TRBJ1-4, with TRBD1 matching over 11 bases. CDR3 length equals 14 residues. The trim removed 2 bases at V and 10 bases at J, leaving 6 bases unmatched. Germline V CDR1 and CDR2: GTSNPN, SVGIG (reference sequence). CDR3 sequence: CAWSQDRGHGKLFF. The CDR3 DNA reads TGTGCCTGGAGTCAGGACAGGGGGCATGGAAAACTGTTTTTT.

This clonotype has a count of ten or more. The chain combines TRBV20-1 with TRBJ2-7; D gene unclear. V was clipped by 6 bases and J by 0 bases, with 9 bases between them. Per germline, CDR1 DFQATT and CDR2 SNEGSKA (reference sequence). This CDR3 is 12 amino acids long. CDR3 coding DNA: TGCAGTGCAACCCGGCGCTCCTACGAGCAGTACTTC. Residues: CSATRRSYEQYF.

This clonotype was picked up many times. The chain has TRBV7-3 and TRBJ2-4; D gene ambiguous. Trimming pared 0 bases from V and 5 bases from J, leaving 8 bases between. Germline lookup yields CDR1 SGHTA and CDR2 FQGTGA. The CDR3 is made up of 14 amino acids. CDR3 coding DNA: TGTGCCAGCAGCTTAACGGCAGGAGAAAACATTCAGTACTTC. Amino acid sequence: CASSLTAGENIQYF.

This clonotype appeared many times. CDR3 in amino acids: CASSPRGSGRTYEQYF. The CDR3 DNA reads as TGTGCCAGCAGTCCACGAGGGAGCGGGAGGACATACGAGCAGTACTTC. The chain joins TRBV6-1 to TRBJ2-7, with 9 bases that match TRBD2. J was trimmed by 4 bases and V by 5 bases; bases with no gene match: 12. CDR1 is MNHNS and CDR2 is SASEGT in the germline V gene. The CDR3 runs to 16 residues.

This clonotype has ten or more counts. V and J are TRBV7-9 and TRBJ2-3; D is uncertain. Germline V gives CDR1 SEHNR, CDR2 FQNEAQ (reference sequence). Trimming left V 1 base short and J 2 bases short, with 10 bases between. The CDR3 is 15 residues long. CDR3 sequence (DNA): TGTGCCAGCAGCTTAGAGGTTCCCACCACAGATACGCAGTATTTT. Translated, it gives CASSLEVPTTDTQYF.

Ten or more counts support this clonotype. The genes are TRBV20-1 and TRBJ2-1; D gene uncertain. The V gene lost 3 bases and the J gene lost 4 bases, with 16 bases spanning the gap. The CDR3 totals 15 residues. Germline V gives CDR1 DFQATT, CDR2 SNEGSKA (reference sequence). CDR3 in DNA: TGCAGTGCTAGCCCTGCGGTAGGGAAATACAATGAGCAGTTCTTC. Its translation is CSASPAVGKYNEQFF.

This clonotype was picked up many times. The genes are TRBV15 and TRBJ2-1; tentatively, D is TRBD1 or TRBD2 (5 bases each). The CDR3 loop spans 16 amino acids. In germline, CDR1 is LNHNV, CDR2 YYDKDF (reference sequence). V dropped 0 bases and J dropped 1 base, with 10 bases sitting between them. DNA of the CDR3: TGTGCCACCAGCAGAGATGGGGGACGGTCCTACAATGAGCAGTTCTTC. Encoded protein: CATSRDGGRSYNEQFF.

This clonotype showed up many times. V is TRBV9 and J is TRBJ2-2; D call uncertain. CDR1 is SGDLS and CDR2 is YYNGEE in the germline V gene. V shed 0 bases and J shed 3 bases, with 6 bases lying between them. The CDR3 length is 14 residues. CDR3 in amino acids: CASSVAAYTGELFF. The DNA of the CDR3 is TGTGCCAGCAGCGTAGCGGCCTACACCGGGGAGCTGTTTTTT.

This chain connects TRBV28 to TRBJ2-5; D may be TRBD1 or TRBD2 (5 bases each). Germline-derived CDR1 and CDR2 are MDHEN and SYDVKM. V was pared by 3 bases and J by 1 base, with 18 bases between. There are 17 residues in the CDR3. The chain's CDR3 is CASSFPGTQPIQETQYF. The CDR3 DNA reads TGTGCCAGCAGTTTCCCCGGGACGCAGCCGATCCAAGAGACCCAGTACTTC. Supplemented by reference TRBV28 and TRBJ2-5, the full variable domain reads DVKVTQSSRYLVKRTGEKVFLECVQDMDHENMFWYRQDPGLGLRLIYFSYDVKMKEKGDIPEGYSVSREKKERFSLILESASTNQTSMYLCASSFPGTQPIQETQYFGPGTRLLVL.

This clonotype was observed a few times. The CDR3 DNA reads as TGCAGTGCTAGGGCAGGAAAGAACTATGGCTACACCTTC. Its protein product is CSARAGKNYGYTF. The rearrangement joins TRBV20-1 to TRBJ1-2; unclear D gene. CDR1 DFQATT and CDR2 SNEGSKA come from the germline V gene (reference sequence). The germline V and J ends were trimmed by 3 bases and 2 bases, with 10 bases remaining between them. This CDR3 spans 13 amino acids.

The chain is built from TRBV7-9 and TRBJ2-3; 8 positions agree with TRBD2. Judging by the DNA end, TRBJ2-5 fits better; the J call may be wrong. This CDR3 spans 14 amino acids. Per the germline V gene, CDR1 is SEHNR and CDR2 is FQNEAQ (reference sequence). Here the CDR3 DNA reads TGTGCCACCCAGTCCAGCGGGAGATGGGAGACCCAGTACTTC. Translation gives CATQSSGRWETQYF.

V gene TRBV12-5 combines with J gene TRBJ2-7; the match to TRBD2 covers 8 bases. The CDR3 sequence is 13 residues long. CDR1 is LGHNT and CDR2 is FRNRAP in the germline V gene. V trimming: 1 base; J trimming: 4 bases; junction bases outside the gene matches: 0. CDR3 sequence (DNA): TGTGCTAGTGGTTTGGGACTAGCGTACGAGCAGTACTTC. Protein: CASGLGLAYEQYF.

This clonotype was counted at least ten times. A much larger clone differs by one base, so this may be a read error. This chain joins TRBV27 and TRBJ2-5; 8 bases are shared with TRBD2. The CDR3 has 13 amino acids. With 6 bases clipped from V and 3 bases from J, the junction kept 3 bases outside the gene matches. Germline V gene lookup returns CDR1 MNHEY and CDR2 SMNVEV (reference sequence). The CDR3 loop is CASRQAGEETQYF. The DNA for the CDR3 is TGTGCCAGCAGACAAGCGGGAGAAGAGACCCAGTACTTC.

This clonotype was seen at least ten times. The chain combines TRBV18 with TRBJ2-5, with 13 bases that match TRBD2. Per the germline V gene, CDR1 is KGHSH and CDR2 is LQKENI. CDR3 length equals 16 residues. V shed 3 bases, J shed 4 bases, and the junction held 5 bases outside the gene matches. The CDR3 nucleotides read TGTGCCAGCTCACCGCGACTAGCGGGAGGAGGAGAGACCCAGTACTTC. Its translation: CASSPRLAGGGETQYF.

There are many counts of this clonotype. V and J are TRBV20-1 and TRBJ1-5, with unresolved D. This CDR3 is 14 amino acids long. Germline-derived CDR1 and CDR2 are DFQATT and SNEGSKA (reference sequence). The V end lost 3 bases, the J end lost 3 bases, and 12 bases lay between the germline ends. CDR3 protein: CSASNQKNNQPQHF. CDR3 in DNA: TGCAGTGCTAGTAATCAAAAAAACAATCAGCCCCAGCATTTT.

This clonotype occurred many times. This chain uses TRBV7-8 with TRBJ2-7; TRBD2 matches 11 bases. Germline V gene lookup returns CDR1 SGHVS and CDR2 FQNEAQ. The CDR3 loop spans 17 amino acids. V shed 4 bases, J shed 4 bases, and the junction held 12 bases outside the gene matches. The CDR3 loop reads CASSWEIAGGPTYEQYF. CDR3 nucleotide sequence: TGTGCCAGCAGCTGGGAGATAGCGGGAGGGCCGACGTACGAGCAGTACTTC.

This chain joins TRBV30 and TRBJ2-5, with D perhaps TRBD2 (6 bases). This CDR3 region has 14 residues. V was trimmed by 2 bases and J by 7 bases, leaving 17 bases between them. Germline CDR1 reads GTSNPN; CDR2 reads SVGIG (reference sequence). The CDR3: CAWSPGGRSGTQYF. CDR3 bases: TGTGCCTGGAGTCCCGGAGGGAGGAGTGGGACCCAGTACTTC.

This clonotype was counted many times. The chain is built from TRBV19 and TRBJ2-7; D is possibly TRBD1 (6 bases). Germline V CDR1 and CDR2: LNHDA, SQIVND (reference sequence). The ends were cut back, 5 bases at V and 3 bases at J, with 14 bases in the middle. CDR3 length equals 14 residues. DNA for the CDR3: TGTGCCAGTAGTGCCCAGGACAGAGACTACGAGCAGTACTTC. This gives the protein CASSAQDRDYEQYF. Looking up the rest from reference TRBV19 and TRBJ2-7 gives the full variable domain: DGGITQSPKYLFRKEGQNVTLSCEQNLNHDAMYWYRQDPGQGLRLIYYSQIVNDFQKGDIAEGYSVSREKKESFPLTVTSAQKNPTAFYLCASSAQDRDYEQYFGPGTRLTVT.

This clonotype was seen at least ten times. J is TRBJ1-2 and V is TRBV28, with 8 nucleotides matching TRBD1. Germline V lookup: CDR1 MDHEN, CDR2 SYDVKM. Trimming cost V 2 bases and J 8 bases; bases outside gene matches: 10. The CDR3 loop spans 15 amino acids. In DNA form, the CDR3 reads TGTGCCAGCAGTTTAATCTCAGGACAGGGCGGAGGCTACACCTTC. This encodes CASSLISGQGGGYTF.

Only a few counts were recorded for this clonotype. A single base separates this from a much larger clone, so it may be a read error. The chain joins TRBV6-2 or TRBV6-3 to TRBJ1-1; possible D gene TRBD1, 5 bases. The CDR3 sequence is 13 residues long. The germline V gene encodes CDR1 MNHEY and CDR2 SVGEGT. V was cut by 2 bases and J by 3 bases, with 7 bases left in between. The CDR3 region has the DNA TGTGCCAGCAGTTACGCGGGGGACACTGAAGCTTTCTTT. Its translation: CASSYAGDTEAFF.

This clonotype showed up many times. The chain links TRBV12-3 or TRBV12-4 to TRBJ1-1; 7 bases map to TRBD1. The length of the CDR3 is 13 residues. Trimming cost V 2 bases and J 7 bases; bases outside gene matches: 4. The CDR3 reads CASSLRGLGEAFF. The DNA of the CDR3 is TGTGCCAGCAGTTTAAGGGGGCTCGGTGAAGCTTTCTTT.

The table lists this clonotype with many counts. This rearrangement joins TRBV2 to TRBJ2-7; unclear D gene. V dropped 1 base and J dropped 3 bases, with 4 bases sitting between them. CDR1 and CDR2 from the germline V gene are SNHLY and FYNNEI. The CDR3 is 12 amino acids. CDR3 coding DNA: TGTGCCAGCAGTGAAGACGGCTACGAGCAGTACTTC. Translation gives CASSEDGYEQYF. The complete variable domain, with remaining parts taken from reference TRBV2 and TRBJ2-7, reads EPEVTQTPSHQVTQMGQEVILRCVPISNHLYFYWYRQILGQKVEFLVSFYNNEISEKSEIFDDQFSVERPDGSNFTLKIRSTKLEDSAMYFCASSEDGYEQYFGPGTRLTVT.

Of note for this clonotype: One base away lies a much larger clone, so this may be a sequencing read error. This CDR3 is CATRNGSTYNEQFF. As DNA, the CDR3 is TGTGCCACCCGCAACGGGAGTACCTACAATGAGCAGTTCTTC. The gene calls are TRBV2 and TRBJ2-1, with D possibly matching TRBD2 (6 bases). The V end lost 10 bases, the J end lost 2 bases, and 15 bases lay between the germline ends. Germline V lookup: CDR1 SNHLY, CDR2 FYNNEI. This CDR3 spans 14 amino acids.

CDR3: CATSATGSNTGELFF. CDR3 DNA: TGTGCCACCAGTGCGACAGGGTCGAACACCGGGGAGCTGTTTTTT. This rearrangement joins TRBV24-1 to TRBJ2-2, with 7 positions matching TRBD1. With V trimmed by 5 bases and J by 0 bases, 2 bases remained unmatched. The V gene's germline CDR1 is KGHDR and CDR2 SFDVKD. This CDR3 is 15 amino acids long.

This clonotype was seen many times. The chain has TRBV12-5 and TRBJ1-4, with 8 bases that match TRBD1. The CDR3 runs to 16 residues. The germline gives CDR1 LGHNT, CDR2 FRNRAP. J lost 0 bases, V lost 6 bases, and 6 bases had no gene match. The CDR3 DNA reads as TGTGCTAGTGGACGCGACAGGGGCTCAACTAATGAAAAACTGTTTTTT. It yields the protein CASGRDRGSTNEKLFF.

Ten or more counts support this clonotype. The chain joins TRBV12-3 or TRBV12-4 to TRBJ1-2; D gene uncertain. V lost 2 bases, J lost 7 bases, and 8 bases lay in between. The CDR3 consists of 12 residues. CDR3 sequence reads: CASSLSGAGYTF. CDR3 DNA sequence: TGTGCCAGCAGTTTATCCGGTGCTGGCTACACCTTC.

This clonotype was counted at least ten times. This chain uses TRBV11-2 with TRBJ2-1; TRBD1 matches 9 bases. With V trimmed by 5 bases and J by 7 bases, 12 bases remained unmatched. The CDR3 is made up of 16 amino acids. The germline V gene has CDR1 SGHAT and CDR2 FQNNGV. CDR3 sequence reads: CASSPGYRGLENEQFF. The CDR3 DNA is TGTGCCAGCAGCCCCGGGTACAGGGGGCTGGAAAATGAGCAGTTCTTC.